These 12 T cell receptor beta chains came from one sample sequenced in a study of T cells after yellow fever vaccination. TCRdb itself ran the 5' RACE reads through MiXCR, one entry per CDR3 protein. The data show some 600,000 distinct CDR3 sequences, around 12% seen once. Sequencing used PBMCs, obtained on the day of the yellow fever booster vaccination. The source is a man between 25 and 39 years old who received the YFV17D yellow fever vaccine.

The rearrangement uses TRBV28 and TRBJ1-1; D not resolved. Per the germline V gene, CDR1 is MDHEN and CDR2 is SYDVKM. There are 12 residues in the CDR3. V dropped 5 bases and J dropped 10 bases, with 14 bases sitting between them. In DNA form, the CDR3 reads TGTGCCAGCAGTGAGGCGGTTTTGGGAGCTTTCTTT. Translated, it gives CASSEAVLGAFF.

In its sample, this clonotype was seen many times. The V gene is TRBV6-2 or TRBV6-3, the J gene TRBJ2-4; unclear D gene. This CDR3 spans 17 amino acids. Trimming shortened V by 2 bases and J by 0 bases, and 14 bases separated the two germline ends. The germline CDR1 and CDR2 sequences are MNHEY and SVGEGT. The CDR3, as DNA: TGTGCCAGCAGTTACGATGGTAGTAGGGTAGCCAAAAACATTCAGTACTTC. Its protein is CASSYDGSRVAKNIQYF.

This chain connects TRBV15 to TRBJ2-1; D is uncertain. Germline V CDR1 and CDR2: LNHNV, YYDKDF (reference sequence). Trimming left V 3 bases short and J 8 bases short, with 5 bases between. The CDR3 loop spans 11 amino acids. The CDR3 coding sequence is TGTGCCACCAGCAGTATCCATGAGCAGTTCTTC. Amino acids: CATSSIHEQFF. Drawing the rest from reference TRBV15 and TRBJ2-1, the complete variable domain is DAMVIQNPRYQVTQFGKPVTLSCSQTLNHNVMYWYQQKSSQAPKLLFHYYDKDFNNEADTPDNFQSRRPNTSFCFLDIRSPGLGDTAMYLCATSSIHEQFFGPGTRLTVL.

The CDR3, as DNA: TGCAGTGCTTTCCCCTGGGACGGCGCCTACGAGCAGTACTTC. Encoded protein: CSAFPWDGAYEQYF. The genes are TRBV20-1 and TRBJ2-7; D is perhaps TRBD1 or TRBD2 (5 bases each). From germline, CDR1 is DFQATT and CDR2 SNEGSKA (reference sequence). The V and J ends lost 5 bases and 2 bases respectively, with 16 bases between them. The CDR3 sequence is 14 residues long.

Only a few counts were recorded for this clonotype. The rearrangement links TRBV4-2 to TRBJ2-7, with D possibly called TRBD1 or TRBD2 (5 bases each). Germline V gene sequence: CDR1 LGHNA, CDR2 YNFKEQ. CDR3 length: 15 residues. V lost 1 base to trimming and J lost 3 bases, with 13 bases between them. The CDR3 nucleotides read TGTGCCAGCAGCCAAGGGCGAGGGACCCGCTACGAGCAGTACTTC. Its protein product is CASSQGRGTRYEQYF.

This clonotype was counted between two and nine times. The chain has TRBV11-2 and TRBJ1-3; D ambiguous. Trimming shortened V by 3 bases and J by 0 bases, and 15 bases separated the two germline ends. This CDR3 region has 17 residues. CDR1 SGHAT and CDR2 FQNNGV come from the germline V gene. DNA for the CDR3: TGTGCCAGCAGCTTCTCAGACACGAGCTTCTCTGGAAACACCATATATTTT. Protein sequence: CASSFSDTSFSGNTIYF.

This clonotype was seen a handful of times. V and J are TRBV20-1 and TRBJ2-1, with 12 bases fitting TRBD2. V shed 3 bases and J 9 bases; nucleotides not matched to a gene: 6. There are 14 residues in the CDR3. Germline V CDR1 and CDR2: DFQATT, SNEGSKA (reference sequence). The CDR3 reads CSARASGRGGEQFF. In nucleotides, the CDR3 is TGCAGTGCTAGGGCTAGCGGGAGGGGGGGTGAGCAGTTCTTC.

This rearrangement joins TRBV12-3 or TRBV12-4 to TRBJ1-6; maybe TRBD1 (5 bases). The V and J ends lost 6 bases and 7 bases respectively, with 10 bases between them. The CDR3 runs 13 residues. The CDR3 reads CASRAGSNSPLHF. The CDR3 DNA follows: TGTGCCAGCAGGGCAGGGTCCAATTCACCCCTCCACTTT.

The chain joins TRBV7-2 to TRBJ2-5; TRBD1 is a possible D gene (6 bases). V shed 1 base and J shed 2 bases, with 11 bases lying between them. CDR3 length: 15 amino acids. CDR1 is SGHTA and CDR2 is FQGNSA in the germline V gene. The CDR3 reads CASSLGRGEQETQYF. The CDR3 nucleotides read TGTGCCAGCAGCTTAGGCAGGGGCGAACAAGAGACCCAGTACTTC.

This clonotype was observed a handful of times. The chain has TRBV7-2 and TRBJ2-5, with 7 positions matching TRBD2. The CDR3 extends over 15 amino acids. CDR1 is SGHTA, CDR2 FQGNSA, per germline. With V trimmed by 5 bases and J by 4 bases, 10 bases remained unmatched. The CDR3 reads CASSPGGMARETQYF. CDR3 bases: TGTGCCAGCAGCCCCGGGGGGATGGCGCGAGAGACCCAGTACTTC.

The V call is TRBV20-1, the J call TRBJ2-2; maybe TRBD2 (6 bases). V was clipped by 8 bases and J by 4 bases, with 14 bases between them. The germline CDR1 and CDR2 sequences are DFQATT and SNEGSKA (reference sequence). This CDR3 has 13 amino acids. CDR3 nucleotides: TGCAGTTTTTTGTCTAGCGCCACCGGGGAGCTGTTTTTT. It codes for CSFLSSATGELFF.

The chain couples TRBV7-2 to TRBJ1-5; D not resolved. Trimming stripped 0 bases from V and 2 bases from J, with 8 bases between. The length of the CDR3 is 15 residues. In germline, CDR1 is SGHTA, CDR2 FQGNSA. This chain's CDR3 is CASSLAERRNQPQHF. CDR3 bases: TGTGCCAGCAGCTTAGCCGAGAGGCGCAATCAGCCCCAGCATTTT.